This note documents a single TCR beta chain sequence. CDR3 length: 13 residues. Trimming left V 8 bases short and J 3 bases short, with 14 bases between. Germline V gene data show CDR1 as LNHDA and CDR2 as SQIVND (reference sequence). TCRdb's table, derived via immunoSEQ multiplex PCR, lists solely in-frame clones and lacks some. The top ten hold approximately 0.78% of the sample, which has tens of thousands of clones, about 89% seen once. This record comes from a study of OX40 agonist ivuxolimab in advanced cancers. Study context: Prior checkpoint blockade (anti-PD-1, anti-PD-L1 or anti-CTLA-4) was permitted; around 40% had it.

Baseline, cycle 4 day 1, and cycle 7 day 1 were the blood sampling points. The receptor was derived from an adult with an advanced solid tumor such as melanoma, head and neck, liver or kidney cancer. This rearrangement joins TRBV19 to TRBJ2-7; the D is unclear. This specimen consisted of CD4+ or CD8+ T cells sorted from blood, obtained in a trial of the OX40 agonist ivuxolimab. The CDR3 DNA sequence: TGTGCCAGTTCGGAAGTCTTCCGCTACGAGCAGTACTTC. It specifies CASSEVFRYEQYF.